The clone carrying this T cell receptor beta chain was counted many times. The antigen is unknown. Trimming removed 3 bases at V and 1 base at J, with 10 bases between. The CDR3 totals 14 residues. The germline V gene has CDR1 GTSNPN and CDR2 SVGIG (reference sequence). Clinical symptoms, serum thyroxine and TRAb, thyroid ultrasound and orbital computed tomography were used for the diagnoses. Template material for amplifying TCR beta CDR3 regions consisted of RNA transcripts. Researchers ran a first-round RT-PCR on the TCR CDR3 using the HTBI primer set. Each CDR3 protein is one row after TCRdb ran MiXCR on the multiplex PCR reads. The table lists 400,000 or so distinct CDR3 sequences, 11% to 15% of them singletons. The sample comes from a study of T cells in Graves' hyperthyroidism and ophthalmopathy. Background on the study: Blood from the periphery was taken at initial diagnosis, before any treatment.

Findings of the study overall: Ophthalmopathy was separated from stable hyperthyroidism by a 13 V-J model.

The sample taken for sequencing was blood. The V and J genes are TRBV30 and TRBJ2-1; possibly TRBD1 for D (6 bases). This TCR derives from a man between 45 and 60 years old with Graves' ophthalmopathy. Here the CDR3 reads CAWRQGNSYNEQFF. DNA of the CDR3: TGTGCCTGGAGACAGGGTAATTCCTACAATGAGCAGTTCTTC.